This is a list of T cell receptor beta chains from one sample in a study of blood T cell repertoires in COVID-19. Repertoires were generated with immunoSEQ multiplex PCR, while TCRdb's copy carries only in-frame clones and drops some. The sample lists around 200,000 clones, 80% occurring once. The sequenced sample consisted of PBMCs or T cells enriched from blood (not recorded which). The source of these receptors is a woman aged 40 to 50 with acute COVID-19. The CDR3 runs from the conserved cysteine through the conserved F or W. Fields, in order: clone size, V gene, CDR3 length, J gene, D gene, CDR3 DNA, CDR3 protein. The D gene is left open where the match is weak. Clone size is shown for a subset of rows, as once, few, many or a class of expanded clone.

-	TRBV7-9	15	TRBJ1-5	TRBD1	TGTGCCAGCAGCACAGGGGGCAGGAGCAATCAGCCCCAGCATTTT	CASSTGGRSNQPQHF
-	TRBV19	14	TRBJ1-1	-	TGTGCCAGTAGTATTGCACAGAGAAGGACTGAAGCTTTCTTT	CASSIAQRRTEAFF
-	TRBV30	13	TRBJ1-6	TRBD1	TGTGCCTGGAAAGGGACAGGGAAAGAACCCCTCCACTTT	CAWKGTGKEPLHF
-	TRBV27	13	TRBJ1-5	TRBD1	TGTGCCAGCAGCAGGGGACAGGATCAGCCCCAGCATTTT	CASSRGQDQPQHF
-	TRBV6-2/TRBV6-3	14	TRBJ1-1	TRBD1	TGTGCCAGCAGTACGGGAGACAGGGCCCCTAGGGCTTTCTTT	CASSTGDRAPRAFF
-	TRBV10-2	14	TRBJ1-4	TRBD1	TGCGCCAGCAGGGGACAAGACTGGACAGGGGTCCTGTTTTTT	CASRGQDWTGVLFF
-	TRBV6-2/TRBV6-3	17	TRBJ2-7	TRBD2	TGTGCCAGCAGTCCCGGACTAGCGGGGGCCGCCAGGGACGAGCAGTACTTC	CASSPGLAGAARDEQYF
-	TRBV14	12	TRBJ2-1	-	TGTGCCAGCAGCCGCAGTACAGGGTTGTGGTTCTTC	CASSRSTGLWFF
-	TRBV28	13	TRBJ1-5	-	TGTGCCAGCAGTTCTAAGATCAACGTGCCCCAGCATTTT	CASSSKINVPQHF
-	TRBV5-1	14	TRBJ2-7	-	TGCGCCAGCAGCTTATTGCTAGCGTCTGACGAGCAGTACTTC	CASSLLLASDEQYF
-	TRBV19	14	TRBJ2-1	TRBD2	TGTGCCAGTAGTCAGGCTAGCGGGTTTGAAGAGCAGTTCTTC	CASSQASGFEEQFF
-	TRBV11-3	14	TRBJ2-5	-	TGTGCCAGCAGCTTAAGCGGACAGCAAGAGACCCAGTACTTC	CASSLSGQQETQYF
-	TRBV6-5	14	TRBJ1-1	TRBD1	TGTGCCAGCAGCGGACAGGCGAGGGGCACTGAAGCTTTCTTT	CASSGQARGTEAFF
-	TRBV28	15	TRBJ2-7	-	TGTGCCAGCACCGGATGGCAGGGGAAGGGCTACGAGCAGTACTTC	CASTGWQGKGYEQYF
-	TRBV29-1	13	TRBJ2-7	TRBD1	TGCAGCGTAGGAACCGGGACAGGGGACGAGCAGTACTTC	CSVGTGTGDEQYF
-	TRBV20-1	14	TRBJ1-1	TRBD1	TGCAGTGCTAGTGCAGGGGGCTGGAACACTGAAGCTTTCTTT	CSASAGGWNTEAFF
-	TRBV5-6	15	TRBJ1-2	TRBD1	TGTGCCAGCAGCTTGAATCAGGGGGCTAACTATGGCTACACCTTC	CASSLNQGANYGYTF
-	TRBV11-2	13	TRBJ1-1	-	TGTGCCAGCAGCTCGACAAGAAACACTGAAGCTTTCTTT	CASSSTRNTEAFF
-	TRBV7-2	14	TRBJ2-2	TRBD2	TGTGCCAGCAGCCGCAGCGGGAGAAACGGGGAGCTGTTTTTT	CASSRSGRNGELFF
many	TRBV6-6	11	TRBJ2-1	-	TGTGCCAGCAGTTACGCATCGGGGAAGTTCTTC	CASSYASGKFF
few	TRBV4-3	20	TRBJ1-1	-	TGCGCCAGCAGCCAAGATCCCCCGGTTTGGCCAGGGGAAAGTAACACTGAAGCTTTCTTT	CASSQDPPVWPGESNTEAFF
-	TRBV19	20	TRBJ2-1	TRBD2	TGTGCCAGTAGCATAAGCCATGCGAATTTGGGGGGGGGACGATACAATGAGCAGTTCTTC	CASSISHANLGGGRYNEQFF
-	TRBV28	14	TRBJ1-3	TRBD1	TGTGCCAGCAGTTCCCGGGACAGAGGAAACACCATATATTTT	CASSSRDRGNTIYF
few	TRBV10-3	13	TRBJ1-1	-	TGTGCCATCAGACAGGGAGTGGCCACTGAAGCTTTCTTT	CAIRQGVATEAFF
-	TRBV3-1/TRBV3-2	14	TRBJ1-2	-	TGTGCCAGCAGCCAAGGCTCGTGGGCTGCTGGCTACACCTTC	CASSQGSWAAGYTF
-	TRBV7-3	15	TRBJ2-1	TRBD2	TGTGCCAGCAGCCCCGGCGGACTAGCGGACAATGAGCAGTTCTTC	CASSPGGLADNEQFF
-	TRBV11-2	13	TRBJ2-2	-	TGTGCCAGCAGCCCGATGGACTTCGGGGAGCTGTTTTTT	CASSPMDFGELFF
-	TRBV6-5	15	TRBJ1-4	TRBD1	TGTGCCAGCGGACGGCAGGGGGCCGTAAATGAAAAACTGTTTTTT	CASGRQGAVNEKLFF
many	TRBV18	16	TRBJ2-2	TRBD2	TGTGCCAGCTCACCACTGGGGACTAGCGGCACCGGGGAGCTGTTTTTT	CASSPLGTSGTGELFF
many	TRBV7-2	17	TRBJ2-1	-	TGTGCCAGCAGCTTAGCGGGCCGATCTACTCCCTACAATGAGCAGTTCTTC	CASSLAGRSTPYNEQFF
-	TRBV7-7	19	TRBJ2-2	-	TGTGCTAGCAGCTTTTTTCCAGCTTCCCCGGGGGTGAACACCGGGGAGCTGTTTTTT	CASSFFPASPGVNTGELFF
-	TRBV28	15	TRBJ2-2	-	TGTGCCAGCAGTTTAAAACGAAACATACCTGGGGAGCTGTTTTTT	CASSLKRNIPGELFF
-	TRBV12-3/TRBV12-4	12	TRBJ1-2	-	TGTGCCAGCAGTTTCCAGGACTATGGCTACACCTTC	CASSFQDYGYTF
few	TRBV5-4	14	TRBJ2-5	-	TGTGCCAGCAGCGAGGACATATATAAAGAGACCCAGTACTTC	CASSEDIYKETQYF
-	TRBV25-1	15	TRBJ1-5	TRBD1	TGTGCCAGCAGTGAATATGGACAGGGGAATCAGCCCCAGCATTTT	CASSEYGQGNQPQHF
-	TRBV7-2	15	TRBJ1-6	TRBD1	TGTGCCAGCAGCTTATCCGGGACAGAGAATTCACCCCTCCACTTT	CASSLSGTENSPLHF
once	TRBV9	16	TRBJ2-2	TRBD1	TGTGCCAGCAGCGTAGGAAAGGGACAGGTACCAAGGGAGCTGTTTTTT	CASSVGKGQVPRELFF
-	TRBV21-1	15	TRBJ2-5	-	TGTGCCAGCAGCGCTCTCGGAGGGGGCGAGGAGACCCAGTACTTC	CASSALGGGEETQYF
-	TRBV28	13	TRBJ2-7	-	TGTGCCAGCAGTGCTCCCGGAGCTCGAGAGCAGTACTTC	CASSAPGAREQYF
-	TRBV20-1	15	TRBJ2-3	-	TGCAGTGCTAGTTCCAGGGCCACTAGCACAGATACGCAGTATTTT	CSASSRATSTDTQYF
-	TRBV12-3/TRBV12-4	13	TRBJ2-5	TRBD1	TGTGCCAGCAACACAGGGGGCCAAGAGACCCAGTACTTC	CASNTGGQETQYF
-	TRBV6-5	14	TRBJ2-2	-	TGTGCTACTCATCGGGGGAGTTCAACCGGGGAGCTGTTTTTT	CATHRGSSTGELFF
-	TRBV23-1	15	TRBJ2-1	-	TGCGCCAGCCCCCCCCCGGGAGCGGTTGACAATGAGCAGTTCTTC	CASPPPGAVDNEQFF
-	TRBV19	15	TRBJ1-4	-	TGTGCCAGTAGTATAGGGGGGCAGACTAATGAAAAACTGTTTTTT	CASSIGGQTNEKLFF
few	TRBV28	18	TRBJ1-6	TRBD1	TGTGCCAGCAGTTCGGGACAGGGGTTTGGATCCTATAATTCACCCCTCCACTTT	CASSSGQGFGSYNSPLHF
-	TRBV5-1	15	TRBJ1-2	TRBD1	TGCGCCAGCAGCTTGGTGCTTCCGGGACAGGAAGGCTACACCTTC	CASSLVLPGQEGYTF
-	TRBV27	15	TRBJ1-4	-	TGTGCCAGCAGTTTCGAATCAGGGTGGGCTGAAAAACTGTTTTTT	CASSFESGWAEKLFF
-	TRBV11-1	14	TRBJ2-7	TRBD1	TGTGCCAGCAGCTTCGACAGGGATCCCTACGAGCAGTACTTC	CASSFDRDPYEQYF
-	TRBV19	16	TRBJ2-1	-	TGTGCCAGTAGTATCAACCGGGACTCCTGGGGTAATGAGCAGTTCTTC	CASSINRDSWGNEQFF